The text below deals with one T cell receptor (beta chain). The data stem from a study of Ad26.COV2.S vaccination and SARS-CoV-2 variants. The method was immunoSEQ multiplex PCR; TCRdb's version includes in-frame clones alone and lacks a portion of them. The sample shows hundreds of thousands of clones, 85% of them seen only once. Germline V gene lookup returns CDR1 LNHDA and CDR2 SQIVND (reference sequence). V dropped 5 bases and J dropped 4; count of bases not matched to a gene: 6. The CDR3 is 14 amino acids. Indicated treatment: 15 to 20 received Ad26.COV2.S at low or high dose, single or two shots; a few received placebo; per-sample allocation not given. Repertoires come from day 63 after the first vaccine or placebo injection.

The origin of this receptor is a person between 18 and 60 years old who received the Ad26.COV2.S COVID-19 vaccine or a placebo. The V call is TRBV19, the J call TRBJ1-1, with TRBD1 identical over 8 bases. Sequencing used peripheral blood, obtained in a trial of Ad26.COV2.S vaccine versus placebo. The CDR3, as DNA: TGTGCCAGTAGTCCCGGGACAGGCGCCACTGAAGCTTTCTTT. It yields the protein CASSPGTGATEAFF.